A selection of T cell receptor beta chains follows, all from one sample in a study of T-cell reconstitution after alpha-beta-depleted transplantation in children. A single record per CDR3 protein comes from TCRdb applying MiXCR to the PCR reads. This sample has over 550,000 distinct CDR3 sequences, with more than 9% found just once. Specimen: PBMCs from the stem cell graft donor, collected from the stem cell graft. These receptors were taken from a human donor who donated a stem cell graft to a child with acute myeloid leukemia. The CDR3 runs from the conserved cysteine through the conserved F or W. Expanded clones get a size class; other rows say once, few or many, or leave the size out.

16,TRBV29-1,-,CSVGGQGDSGANVLTF
16,TRBV9,many,CASSGTTPDIYNEQFF
18,TRBV28,few,CASSSKTGGGRSYNEQFF
16,TRBV6-1,many,CASSPPGGRANYGYTF
16,TRBV30,few,CAWSVPGPGSNQPQHF
13,TRBV29-1,-,CSVEGGGLETQYF
12,TRBV7-9,few,CASMDLTDTQYF
15,TRBV12-3/TRBV12-4,few,CASKDRGPVPGEQFF
16,TRBV15,-,CATSILGQALVYEQYF
12,TRBV10-3,-,CAITSGSYEQYF
14,TRBV6-2/TRBV6-3,many,CASRLGIYTGELFF
15,TRBV20-1,many,CSARDPQAASYGYTF
13,TRBV11-2,many,CASSPIQYNEQFF
13,TRBV5-1,few,CASRTGITDTQYF
14,TRBV14,few,CASSPLVLGNEQFF
16,TRBV4-2,-,CASSQEGLGAGNTIYF
16,TRBV24-1,-,CATSDFGGGRNNEQFF
16,TRBV30,once,CAWTTGLAGAPDTQYF
16,TRBV5-1,few,CASRLAGAPSSYEQYF
13,TRBV7-9,-,CASSETLNTEAFF
11,TRBV28,-,CASLRGNEQFF
14,TRBV27,-,CASSLVSLTGEQFF
12,TRBV29-1,-,CSVEDMGDEQYF
14,TRBV20-1,few,CSASGSGRFSEQYF
13,TRBV12-3/TRBV12-4,-,CASRPTGGETQYF
13,TRBV5-5,few,CASSLQRPYEQYF
15,TRBV7-9,-,CASSSKSILKETQYF
15,TRBV7-9,few,CASSLYGRDGDEQFF
15,TRBV27,many,CASSLVDYRSNEQFF
17,TRBV10-3,-,CAIREDRTGAGVTEAFF
16,TRBV24-1,-,CATSDLRFGGTDTQYF
12,TRBV27,-,CASSSILDTQYF
14,TRBV7-2,-,CASSLLGQGDEQYF
14,TRBV12-3/TRBV12-4,many,CASSLAQGAVAQYF
20,TRBV5-1,-,CASSLAMTSGPIANTGELFF
17,TRBV30,many,CAWSVGTSGMYTGELFF
14,TRBV7-6,few,CASSSRRRNNEQFF
16,TRBV27,many,CASSRDRSPGDEKLFF
14,TRBV20-1,-,CSASWTGGNYGYTF
12,TRBV7-9,many,CASSVSGRHLFF